The clone carrying this T cell receptor beta chain was counted at least ten times. This sample stems from a study of T-cell reconstitution after alpha-beta-depleted transplantation in children. The V gene's germline CDR1 is DFQATT and CDR2 SNEGSKA (reference sequence). The CDR3 sequence is 15 residues long. The trim removed 0 bases at V and 6 bases at J, leaving 6 bases unmatched. Unique molecular identifiers were incorporated when the TCRbeta library was constructed. TCRdb re-called the PCR reads with MiXCR, one entry per CDR3 protein. The sample has fewer than 120,000 distinct CDR3 sequences; approximately 10% are singletons.

The TCR comes from a human donor who donated a stem cell graft to a child with acute lymphoblastic leukemia. This specimen consisted of PBMCs from the stem cell graft donor, obtained from the stem cell graft. The chain carries TRBV20-1 and TRBJ2-1; 9 nucleotides line up with TRBD1. The CDR3: CSARDTGQGLNEQFF. The CDR3 DNA sequence: TGCAGTGCTAGAGACACTGGACAGGGGCTCAATGAGCAGTTCTTC.